This is a list of T cell receptor beta chains from one sample in a study of early T cells in non-severe SARS-CoV-2 infection. TCRdb recomputed calls from the 5' RACE reads with MiXCR, one row per CDR3 protein. The sample records 50,000 to 70,000 distinct CDR3 sequences, approximately 15% being singletons. The sample here was whole blood, taken at baseline. All receptors derive from an adult who was a healthcare worker with PCR-confirmed SARS-CoV-2 infection or an uninfected control (not recorded which). Both conserved end residues are part of each CDR3. A D gene is named only where the DNA matches it firmly. Not every row has a clone size; where given, it reads once, few, many or a size class.

v_call	clone_size	j_call	d_call	cdr3_nt	cdr3_aa
TRBV7-6	NA	TRBJ1-3	NA	TGTGCCAGCAGCTTAGCAGAGGGGGTCGGAAACACCATATATTTT	CASSLAEGVGNTIYF
TRBV7-2	NA	TRBJ1-6	NA	TGTGCCAGCAGCTCGGACAGCACCAATTCACCCCTCCACTTT	CASSSDSTNSPLHF
TRBV7-3	NA	TRBJ2-1	NA	TGTGCCAGCAGCTCGGACCCCGGCAATGAGCAGTTCTTC	CASSSDPGNEQFF
TRBV28	NA	TRBJ1-1	NA	TGTGCCAGCAGTTTGGTAGGGGGTAACACTGAAGCTTTCTTT	CASSLVGGNTEAFF
TRBV3-1	NA	TRBJ2-3	TRBD1	TGTGCCAGCAGCCTGGACAGGGCCCTCCCAGATACGCAGTATTTT	CASSLDRALPDTQYF
TRBV7-9	many	TRBJ1-6	TRBD1	TGTGCCAGCAGGGTGGGGACAGGGAATAATTCACCCCTCCACTTT	CASRVGTGNNSPLHF
TRBV18	many	TRBJ1-1	NA	TGTGCCAGCTCACCGGCAGGTCTAGACACTGAAGCTTTCTTT	CASSPAGLDTEAFF
TRBV12-3/TRBV12-4	few	TRBJ1-6	TRBD1	TGTGCCAGCAGTTTGGGACAGGGGGCGTCTAATTCACCCCTCCACTTT	CASSLGQGASNSPLHF
TRBV27	few	TRBJ2-6	NA	TGTGCCAGCAGTTTTGGGCTCGGCCCTGGGGCCAACGTCCTGACTTTC	CASSFGLGPGANVLTF
TRBV10-2	NA	TRBJ1-5	TRBD1	TGCGCCAGCAGTGAGAGGACAGGGGCGACCAATCAGCCCCGGCATTTT	CASSERTGATNQPRHF
TRBV7-2	many	TRBJ2-1	TRBD2	TGTGCCAGCAGCTTACCGGGAGGCAGTGAGCAGTTCTTC	CASSLPGGSEQFF
TRBV12-3/TRBV12-4	NA	TRBJ2-5	NA	TGTGCCACATGCGGGGCCTTTCAAGAGACCCAGTACTTC	CATCGAFQETQYF
TRBV27	few	TRBJ2-5	TRBD2	TGTGCCAGCAGAGGACTAGCGAGAAAAGAGACCCAGTACTTC	CASRGLARKETQYF
TRBV5-4	many	TRBJ2-7	NA	TGTGCCAGCAGCCTCGACCTAAACTACGAGCAGTACTTC	CASSLDLNYEQYF
TRBV19	few	TRBJ2-2	NA	TGTGCCAGTAGTATACAGCCGGTGGACACCGGGGAGCTGTTTTTT	CASSIQPVDTGELFF
TRBV7-9	many	TRBJ1-6	NA	TGTGCCAGCAGCTTAGAGGCAGGGTGGCAATCACCCCTCCACTTT	CASSLEAGWQSPLHF
TRBV9	few	TRBJ2-3	NA	TGTGCCAGCAGCCCGCGGGCAAAGCGGACGCAGTATTTT	CASSPRAKRTQYF
TRBV5-1	few	TRBJ2-3	NA	TGCGCCAGCAGCCCGACTACGGACGCAGATACGCAGTATTTT	CASSPTTDADTQYF
TRBV12-3/TRBV12-4	few	TRBJ2-5	NA	TGTGCCAGCAGTCTAACAAACACACAGAAGTACCAAGAGACCCAGTACTTC	CASSLTNTQKYQETQYF
TRBV6-2/TRBV6-3	few	TRBJ2-4	NA	TGTGCCAGCAGTTATCGGGTTGGTGGAAACATTCAGTACTTC	CASSYRVGGNIQYF
TRBV29-1	few	TRBJ1-1	NA	TGCAGCGTTGAAGAGGGGATTCGGAACACTGAAGCTTTCTTT	CSVEEGIRNTEAFF
TRBV3-1	many	TRBJ1-3	TRBD1	TGTGCCAGCAGCCGACAGGGTTTCTCTGGAAACACCATATATTTT	CASSRQGFSGNTIYF
TRBV10-2	few	TRBJ1-1	NA	TGCGCCAGCAGGCTGGGGGCGGGCACTGAAGCTTTCTTT	CASRLGAGTEAFF
TRBV7-9	NA	TRBJ2-2	NA	TGTGCCAGCAGCCGACCCGTGGCCGGGGAGCTGTTTTTT	CASSRPVAGELFF
TRBV5-1	few	TRBJ1-4	NA	TGCGCCAGCAGCTCTCTAGGGACAACTAATGAAAAACTGTTTTTT	CASSSLGTTNEKLFF
TRBV7-8	few	TRBJ1-3	NA	TGTGCCAGCAGCCCCGATGGTCCGGCCTACTCTGGAAACACCATATATTTT	CASSPDGPAYSGNTIYF
TRBV5-4	many	TRBJ2-7	TRBD1	TGTGCCAGCAGCAGGGACAGGGCCGCCCTCGAGCAGTACTTC	CASSRDRAALEQYF
TRBV18	NA	TRBJ1-5	NA	TGTGCCAGCTCACCACCCCAAACACAGGTCAATCAGCCCCAGCATTTT	CASSPPQTQVNQPQHF
TRBV28	few	TRBJ2-3	NA	TGTGCCAGCAGCCAACTGACAGAAGCAGGAACAGATACGCAGTATTTT	CASSQLTEAGTDTQYF
TRBV6-5	many	TRBJ1-2	TRBD1	TGTGCCAGCATTCCTGGGGACAGGGTAGTCTCTGGCTATGGCTACACCTTC	CASIPGDRVVSGYGYTF
TRBV28	many	TRBJ1-6	TRBD1	TGTGCCAGCAGTTTCCCAACTCGGACAGGGGGCTCCCTCCACTTT	CASSFPTRTGGSLHF
TRBV29-1	NA	TRBJ2-7	NA	TGCAGCGTTGAAGATCAGAGGGGCTTCTCCTACGAGCAGTACTTC	CSVEDQRGFSYEQYF
TRBV5-1	few	TRBJ2-7	NA	TGCGCCAGCAGCTCGGGGGCAGTCTACGAGCAGTACTTC	CASSSGAVYEQYF
TRBV10-1	few	TRBJ2-2	TRBD1	TGCGCCAGCAGTCCCACAGGGGGACCCACCGGGGAGCTGTTTTTT	CASSPTGGPTGELFF
TRBV11-2	NA	TRBJ1-6	NA	TGTGCCAGCAGCCCGACAAGGGGGGGGAATTCACCCCTCCACTTT	CASSPTRGGNSPLHF
TRBV11-2	NA	TRBJ2-7	NA	TGTGCCAGCAGCACATCGACGGAATACTACTACGAGCAGTACTTC	CASSTSTEYYYEQYF
TRBV10-1	NA	TRBJ2-1	NA	TGCGCCAGCAGTGAGTCTGATAAGCGGTTCTTC	CASSESDKRFF
TRBV20-1	few	TRBJ2-3	NA	TGCAGTGCTAGCTACATACGACTAGGTACGCAGTATTTT	CSASYIRLGTQYF
TRBV7-3	many	TRBJ1-2	TRBD1	TGTGCCAGCAGCACGACAGGGGGCGACGATGGCTACACCTTC	CASSTTGGDDGYTF
TRBV6-6	few	TRBJ1-1	NA	TGTGCCAGCGGCAGGGGTTCGAACACTGAAGCTTTCTTT	CASGRGSNTEAFF
TRBV28	few	TRBJ1-1	NA	TGTGCCAGCAGTTTATATGGGGGAGAAGCTTTCTTT	CASSLYGGEAFF
TRBV29-1	NA	TRBJ2-5	NA	TGCAGCGTTGAGAATTATCAGACCCAGTACTTC	CSVENYQTQYF
TRBV7-7	NA	TRBJ2-7	NA	TGTGCTAGCAGCTTAGGTGAGAGCGACGAGCAGTACTTC	CASSLGESDEQYF
TRBV20-1	NA	TRBJ1-2	TRBD1	TGCAGTGCTAGTTCGGCAGGGGGCCCGCTACCGATTAACTATGGCTACACCTTC	CSASSAGGPLPINYGYTF
TRBV5-6	many	TRBJ2-1	TRBD2	TGTGCCAGCAGCCGCGGACAGGGACTAGCGGGACCCGGAGGGTTCTTC	CASSRGQGLAGPGGFF